This T cell receptor (beta chain) appears in the sequencing data of a study of spatial heterogeneity in lung cancer. V lost 4 bases, J lost 10 bases, and 22 bases lay in between. This CDR3 has 16 amino acids. Germline V lookup: CDR1 LGHDT, CDR2 YNNKEL (reference sequence). As to time point: blood at routine non-recurrence follow-up after resection. TCRdb reprocessed the 5' RACE reads via MiXCR and lists one record per CDR3 protein. The data contain roughly 46,000 distinct CDR3 sequences, 10% to 15% of them singletons. This rearrangement joins TRBV3-1 to TRBJ1-4; perhaps TRBD1 as D (5 bases). The origin of this receptor is a male donor with early-stage non-small cell lung cancer. This material consisted of PBMCs, taken at follow-up. The CDR3 spells CASSLSPSSREGKLFF. CDR3 bases: TGTGCCAGCAGCCTAAGCCCTTCCTCCAGGGAAGGAAAACTGTTTTTT. The whole variable domain, remainder taken from reference TRBV3-1 and TRBJ1-4, is DTAVSQTPKYLVTQMGNDKSIKCEQNLGHDTMYWYKQDSKKFLKIMFSYNNKELIINETVPNRFSPKSPDKAHLNLHINSLELGDSAVYFCASSLSPSSREGKLFFGSGTQLSVL.